This T cell receptor (beta chain) is drawn from a study of PD-L1 blockade in urothelial cancer. Study details: T cells numbered a median of about 150,000 in the blood samples.

Only in-frame clones appear in the TCRdb table, and some are missing; sequencing was by immunoSEQ multiplex PCR. The table records about 120,000 clones, 86% of them present only once. This clone was observed a single time. The V gene lost 6 bases and the J gene lost 2 bases, with 13 bases spanning the gap. The CDR3 sequence is 14 residues long. Germline V CDR1 and CDR2: KGHSH, LQKENI. The time point is: peripheral blood 6 weeks after treatment start. This clonotype was obtained from a man aged 50 to 59 with urothelial cancer. The sample consisted of PBMCs, taken around atezolizumab (anti-PD-L1) treatment. The chain couples TRBV18 to TRBJ2-5; a possible D gene is TRBD1 (6 bases). As DNA, the CDR3 is TGTGCCAGCTCCCCGGGGACACAACAAGAGACCCAGTACTTC. Protein product: CASSPGTQQETQYF.